The sequence of this T cell receptor (beta chain) was determined in a study of blood T cell repertoires in COVID-19 (dated by TCRdb to between 2020 and 2021). Background for the entire study: Collaborator samples came from the United States, Italy and Spain and covered acute and convalescent phases of COVID-19. The material from the prospective study consisted of cDNA or gDNA derived from T cells, B-cell-depleted T cells, or PBMCs. Deeply sampled blood TCRbeta repertoires from subjects exposed to, actively infected with, or recovered from COVID-19 were included in the dataset. A freely available public database, intended as a resource for researchers studying the immune response to SARS-CoV-2, is where the repertoires were released. Samples were obtained from the ongoing ImmuneRACE study (first 160 participants) and from over 1,000 subjects provided by 6 global collaborators. A de-identified subject ID, COVID-19 status, age in years and sex were almost always included in the sample metadata. Where available, HLA class I and class II types were taken from metadata supplied by the sample provider and were not determined by assay-based typing. Summary of the overall study and its limitations: Clinical and demographic metadata were provided uncurated, with the amount varying by source and participant.

TCRbeta CDR3 regions were amplified from genomic DNA using the immunoSEQ Assay, a bias-controlled multiplex PCR. The original methods were these. Nucleated cell counts per sample were estimated from amplification of reference gene primers within the assay. To quantify the absolute abundance of each unique TCRbeta CDR3 rearrangement, sequence reads were collapsed and filtered. For each sample, productive Simpson clonality was calculated by taking the square root of Simpson's diversity index across productive rearrangements. Imported from immuneACCESS, the table was reduced by TCRdb to in-frame sequences with V and J called. These copies leave out some clones; in studies compared against another copy, an unresolved V gene accounts for under half, and the cause of the remainder is not known. The DNA was the basis for D and trimming; V, J and clone size are from that table. This sample comprises roughly 50,000 clones, roughly 85% of them detected only once. The leading ten clones occupy 3.5% of the sample.

Only a few counts were recorded for this clone. Its antigen is still unknown. No clone much larger than this one lies a single base away; base qualities are absent. Whole blood was collected in K2EDTA tubes by collaborating institutions according to the institutions' own protocols. Collaborator samples were shipped for TCRbeta analysis as frozen whole blood, isolated PBMCs, or DNA extracted from either sample type. There are 19 amino acids in the CDR3, from cysteine to phenylalanine inclusive. Just the 57-base CDR3 DNA is kept, in frame starting at base 1. Cut back by 4 bases and 5 bases, the V and J ends lie 29 bases apart. The germline V gene supplies CDR1 SGHTA and CDR2 FQGTGA.

Sequencing was done on a sample of peripheral blood. This receptor chain uses TRBV7-3 and TRBJ2-5, with a weak D call of TRBD2 (6 bases match). This receptor was obtained from a man aged 55-75 years with acute or convalescent COVID-19. The CDR3 is CASSSPSPGLDSRLETQYF. The DNA is as follows: TGTGCCAGCAGCTCCCCATCCCCGGGACTTGATTCAAGGTTGGAGACCCAGTACTTC.